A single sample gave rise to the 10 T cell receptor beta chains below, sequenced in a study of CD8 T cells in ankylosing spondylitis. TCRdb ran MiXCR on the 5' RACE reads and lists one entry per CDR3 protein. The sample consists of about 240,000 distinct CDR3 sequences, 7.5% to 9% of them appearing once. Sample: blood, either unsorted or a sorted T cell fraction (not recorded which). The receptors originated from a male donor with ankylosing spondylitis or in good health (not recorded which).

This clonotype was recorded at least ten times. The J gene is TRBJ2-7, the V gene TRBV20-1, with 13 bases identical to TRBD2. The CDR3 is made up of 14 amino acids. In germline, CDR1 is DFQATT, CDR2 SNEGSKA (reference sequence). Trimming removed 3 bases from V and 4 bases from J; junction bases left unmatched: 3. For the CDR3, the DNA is TGCAGTGCTAGGACTAGCGGGAGGATATACGAGCAGTACTTC. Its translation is CSARTSGRIYEQYF.

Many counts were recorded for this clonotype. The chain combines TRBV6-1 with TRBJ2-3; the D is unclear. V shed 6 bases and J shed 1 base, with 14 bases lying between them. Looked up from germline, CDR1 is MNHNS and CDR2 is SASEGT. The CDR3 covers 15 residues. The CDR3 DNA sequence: TGTGCCAGCAGCCACGGTCCCTGGGGCACAGATACGCAGTATTTT. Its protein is CASSHGPWGTDTQYF.

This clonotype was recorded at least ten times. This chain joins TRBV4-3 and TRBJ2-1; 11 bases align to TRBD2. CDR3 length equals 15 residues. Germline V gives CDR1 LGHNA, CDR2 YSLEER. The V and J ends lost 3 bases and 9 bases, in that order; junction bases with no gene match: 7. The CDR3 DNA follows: TGCGCCAGCAGCCAGGGACTAGCGGAGACGAGTGAGCAGTTCTTC. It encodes CASSQGLAETSEQFF.

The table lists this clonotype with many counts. This chain's CDR3 is CASSFETSGRNEQFF. CDR3 bases: TGTGCCAGCAGTTTCGAGACTAGCGGGAGAAATGAGCAGTTCTTC. The chain employs TRBV12-3 or TRBV12-4 and TRBJ2-1, with 12 bases lining up with TRBD2. V lost 3 bases to trimming and J lost 7 bases; unmatched junction nucleotides: 4. This CDR3 contains 15 residues.

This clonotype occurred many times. The CDR3 DNA reads as TGTGCCAGCTCCGGGGAAATCACTGAAGCTTTCTTT. Translated: CASSGEITEAFF. The chain couples TRBV12-3 or TRBV12-4 to TRBJ1-1, with D uncertain. V was cut by 8 bases and J by 4 bases, with 11 bases left in between. This CDR3 is built from 12 residues.

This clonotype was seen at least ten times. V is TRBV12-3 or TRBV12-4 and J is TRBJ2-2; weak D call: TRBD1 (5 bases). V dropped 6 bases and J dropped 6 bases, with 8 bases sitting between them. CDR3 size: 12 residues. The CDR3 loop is CASRTVSGELFF. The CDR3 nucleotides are TGTGCCAGCAGGACAGTTTCCGGGGAGCTGTTTTTT.

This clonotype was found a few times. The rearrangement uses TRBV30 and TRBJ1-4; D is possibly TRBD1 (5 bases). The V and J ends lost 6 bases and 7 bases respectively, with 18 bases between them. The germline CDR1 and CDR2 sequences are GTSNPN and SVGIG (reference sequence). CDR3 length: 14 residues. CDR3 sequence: CACRSGTVVEKLFF. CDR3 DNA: TGTGCCTGTCGATCTGGGACGGTGGTTGAAAAACTGTTTTTT.

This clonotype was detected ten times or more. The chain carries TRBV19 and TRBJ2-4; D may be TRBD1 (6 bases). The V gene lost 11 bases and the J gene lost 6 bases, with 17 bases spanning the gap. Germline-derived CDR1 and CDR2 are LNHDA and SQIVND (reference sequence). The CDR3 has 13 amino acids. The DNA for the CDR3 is TGTGCCCCCAGGGCAGGGGAAGTAAACATTCAGTACTTC. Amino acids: CAPRAGEVNIQYF.

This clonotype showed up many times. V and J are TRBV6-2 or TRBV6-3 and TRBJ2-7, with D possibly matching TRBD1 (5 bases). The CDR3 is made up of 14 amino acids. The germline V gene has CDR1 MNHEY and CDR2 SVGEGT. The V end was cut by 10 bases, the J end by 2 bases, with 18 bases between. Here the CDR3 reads CATFPGQGTYEQYF. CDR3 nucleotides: TGTGCCACCTTCCCCGGACAAGGGACCTACGAGCAGTACTTC.

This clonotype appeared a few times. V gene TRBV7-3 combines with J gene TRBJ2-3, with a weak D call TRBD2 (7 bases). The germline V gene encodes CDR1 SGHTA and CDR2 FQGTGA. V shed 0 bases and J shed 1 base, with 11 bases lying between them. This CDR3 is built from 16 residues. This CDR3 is CASSLTWGGRTDTQYF. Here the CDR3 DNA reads TGTGCCAGCAGCTTAACATGGGGGGGGCGCACAGATACGCAGTATTTT.